One sample yielded the 19 T cell receptor beta chains listed below, sequenced in a study of T cell responses to AZD1222 COVID-19 vaccine (dated by TCRdb to the early 2020s). To prepare the library, the immunoSEQ multiplex PCR assay was applied. In TCRdb, the immuneACCESS table is reduced to in-frame sequences with V and J assigned. These tables do not hold every clone; where another copy was compared, an unresolved V gene accounts for under half, and the others remain unexplained. This sample has tens of thousands of clones in its table, and approximately 90% of those were observed once. The ten most abundant clones make up less than 5.5% of the sample. Reading the label with the study, this specimen's time point is: baseline before first vaccination. In the paper's terms, the treatment or condition label means: meningococcal conjugate vaccine given as trial control. Sequenced here: peripheral blood, sampled on day 0 of MenACWY control vaccination. The receptor set was obtained from an adult in good health.

Only one count was recorded for this clone. The rearrangement joins TRBV4-3 to TRBJ2-3, with TRBD2 as a possible D gene (6 bases). Germline values: CDR1 LGHNA, CDR2 YSLEER. The ends were cut back, 1 base at V and 2 bases at J, with 16 bases in the middle. The CDR3 totals 17 residues. Here the CDR3 DNA reads TGCGCCAGCAGCCAAGCCGGACTAAGTCAAAACACAGATACGCAGTATTTT. This encodes CASSQAGLSQNTDTQYF.

V and J are TRBV16 and TRBJ2-1, with unresolved D. The CDR3 has 13 amino acids. The V and J ends lost 3 bases and 2 bases respectively, with 5 bases between them. Germline V lookup: CDR1 KGHSY, CDR2 FQNENV. The CDR3 loop is CASSQPAYNEQFF. The CDR3 region has the DNA TGTGCCAGCAGCCAGCCAGCCTACAATGAGCAGTTCTTC.

The chain is built from TRBV25-1 and TRBJ1-3, with 8 bases identical to TRBD1. Germline trimming cut 3 bases from V and 4 bases from J; bases unmatched to any gene: 11. Germline-derived CDR1 and CDR2 are MGHDK and SYGVNS. This CDR3 comprises 17 residues. CDR3 in amino acids: CASSDLPRQGQGNTIYF. The DNA for the CDR3 is TGTGCCAGCAGTGATCTCCCGAGACAGGGGCAAGGAAACACCATATATTTT.

The rearrangement joins TRBV19 to TRBJ1-5; 7 bases are shared with TRBD1. In germline, CDR1 is LNHDA, CDR2 SQIVND (reference sequence). V lost 10 bases and J lost 4; bases outside the gene matches: 10. The CDR3 has 14 residues. In DNA, the CDR3 is TGTGCCACCATGCAGGGGACAGCGAATCAGCCCCAGCATTTT. Its protein is CATMQGTANQPQHF.

The CDR3 protein is CASSQEGRTIYGYTF. CDR3 coding DNA: TGTGCCAGCAGCCAAGAAGGGCGAACCATCTATGGCTACACCTTC. This sequence joins TRBV3-1 (or the pseudogene TRBV3-2) and TRBJ1-2; no reliable D call. Trimming took off 0 bases at V and 4 bases at J, with 12 bases between the two ends. Germline CDR1 is LGHDT and CDR2 is YNNKEL (reference sequence). The length of the CDR3 is 15 residues.

The J gene is TRBJ1-5, the V gene TRBV6-5, with D unclear. Germline V lookup: CDR1 MNHEY, CDR2 SVGAGI. Between the trimmed V and J ends, which lost 7 bases and 9 bases, there was a span of 13 bases. The CDR3 is 12 residues long. The CDR3 sequence: CASTTEALPQHF. CDR3 nucleotides: TGTGCCAGCACCACCGAGGCTCTGCCCCAGCATTTT.

This sequence joins TRBV7-8 and TRBJ1-6; 7 bases line up with TRBD1. Germline loops: CDR1 SGHVS, CDR2 FQNEAQ. The CDR3 covers 15 residues. V lost 2 bases and J lost 7; bases outside the gene matches: 5. The DNA of the CDR3 is TGTGCCAGCAGCTTACCACAGGGGCCCAATTCACCCCTCCACTTT. Its translation: CASSLPQGPNSPLHF.

CDR3 region: CASGRAGINYGYTF. The DNA for the CDR3 is TGTGCTAGTGGCCGGGCAGGGATTAACTATGGCTACACCTTC. V and J are TRBV12-5 and TRBJ1-2; D perhaps matches TRBD1 (5 bases). This CDR3 spans 14 amino acids. V was pared by 6 bases and J by 1 base, with 12 bases between. Germline loops: CDR1 LGHNT, CDR2 FRNRAP.

The V gene is TRBV6-2 or TRBV6-3, the J gene TRBJ1-5; D is perhaps TRBD1 (5 bases). CDR1 and CDR2 from the germline V gene are MNHEY and SVGEGT. Trimming took off 0 bases at V and 7 bases at J, with 10 bases between the two ends. This CDR3 region has 14 residues. In nucleotides, the CDR3 is TGTGCCAGCAGTTACTCGAGGCAGGGACAGCCCCAGCATTTT. As protein: CASSYSRQGQPQHF.

This chain uses TRBV4-3 with TRBJ2-7, with D hard to call. CDR3 length: 15 residues. The V and J ends lost 0 bases and 8 bases respectively, with 17 bases between them. CDR1 LGHNA and CDR2 YSLEER come from the germline V gene. CDR3 sequence reads: CASSQDRSSNSQQYF. Here the CDR3 DNA reads TGCGCCAGCAGCCAAGACAGGAGTAGTAATTCCCAGCAGTACTTC.

The V and J genes are TRBV23-1 and TRBJ1-1; D is ambiguous. TRBV23-1 is an open reading frame, and its role is uncertain. The CDR3 contains 11 residues. V shed 8 bases and J shed 2 bases, with 6 bases lying between them. The CDR3 nucleotides are TGCGCCAGCGACGGCAACACTGAAGCTTTCTTT. Encoded protein: CASDGNTEAFF.

The chain carries TRBV12-3 or TRBV12-4 and TRBJ1-1; D unclear. V shed 6 bases and J shed 4 bases, with 6 bases lying between them. CDR3 length: 11 residues. DNA for the CDR3: TGTGCCAGCAGGGCGAGCACTGAAGCTTTCTTT. Its translation is CASRASTEAFF.

This clone was seen a few times. Additional DNA sequences in this sample encode the identical CDR3. The rearrangement uses TRBV19 and TRBJ2-3; D is ambiguous. V gave up 8 bases and J gave up 6 bases, with 6 bases separating them. CDR1 and CDR2 (germline): LNHDA, SQIVND (reference sequence). This CDR3 is 10 amino acids long. The CDR3 sequence is CASEGDTQYF. For the CDR3, the DNA is TGTGCCAGTGAAGGGGATACGCAGTATTTT.

The rearrangement links TRBV3-1 (or the pseudogene TRBV3-2) to TRBJ2-3, with D perhaps TRBD2 (6 bases). This CDR3 comprises 17 residues. Germline-derived CDR1 and CDR2 are LGHDT and YNNKEL (reference sequence). V was trimmed by 3 bases and J by 0 bases, leaving 16 bases between them. CDR3 sequence: CASSQGRDSSSTDTQYF. The CDR3 region has the DNA TGTGCCAGCAGCCAGGGGCGGGACTCCTCTAGCACAGATACGCAGTATTTT.

The table lists this clone with a count of one. The chain couples TRBV7-4 to TRBJ1-5; weak D call: TRBD1 (5 bases). CDR3 length equals 19 residues. V was pared by 4 bases and J by 1 base, with 23 bases between. In germline, CDR1 is SGHVT, CDR2 SQSDAQ. CDR3 bases: TGTGCCAGCAGCTCCAACTGCTCGCCCCCTGGGGGGAGCAATCAGCCCCAGCATTTT. This translates into CASSSNCSPPGGSNQPQHF.

Only one count was recorded for this clone. This sequence joins TRBV29-1 and TRBJ2-7; 9 bases align to TRBD1. Germline assignment: CDR1 SQVTM and CDR2 ANQGSEA. The V segment lost 5 bases and the J segment 6 bases; nucleotides outside the gene matches: 8. The CDR3 contains 13 residues. The CDR3 DNA reads as TGCAGCGTTCTGGGGGACAGGGTATCCGAGCAGTACTTC. It translates to CSVLGDRVSEQYF.

The chain recombines TRBV5-1 with TRBJ1-1; no clear D. Germline V lookup: CDR1 SGHRS, CDR2 YFSETQ. The CDR3 spans 14 residues. Trimming stripped 4 bases from V and 0 bases from J, with 10 bases between. DNA of the CDR3: TGCGCCAGCAGCCAAGGACGGCTGAACACTGAAGCTTTCTTT. This codes for CASSQGRLNTEAFF. Looking up the rest from reference TRBV5-1 and TRBJ1-1 gives the full variable domain: KAGVTQTPRYLIKTRGQQVTLSCSPISGHRSVSWYQQTPGQGLQFLFEYFSETQRNKGNFPGRFSGRQFSNSRSEMNVSTLELGDSALYLCASSQGRLNTEAFFGQGTRLTVV.

CDR3 in DNA: TGTGCCAGTAGTATTGGAGCGGGAGGTGGTGAGCAGTTCTTC. The encoded protein is CASSIGAGGGEQFF. The chain combines TRBV19 with TRBJ2-1; 9 bases are a match to TRBD2. Germline CDR1 reads LNHDA; CDR2 reads SQIVND (reference sequence). This CDR3 is built from 14 residues. The ends lost 3 bases at V and 9 bases at J; junction bases unmatched: 6.

This sequence joins TRBV5-4 and TRBJ2-1, with 7 bases fitting TRBD2. This CDR3 is built from 16 residues. V gave up 0 bases and J gave up 8 bases; unmatched junction bases: 11. Per germline, CDR1 SGHNT and CDR2 YYREEE (reference sequence). The CDR3 loop is CASSLAPSGGIHEQFF. The CDR3 coding sequence is TGTGCCAGCAGCTTGGCTCCTAGCGGAGGAATCCATGAGCAGTTCTTC. Full variable domain (remainder filled in from reference TRBV5-4 and TRBJ2-1): ETGVTQSPTHLIKTRGQQVTLRCSSQSGHNTVSWYQQALGQGPQFIFQYYREEENGRGNFPPRFSGLQFPNYSSELNVNALELDDSALYLCASSLAPSGGIHEQFFGPGTRLTVL.